This T cell receptor beta chain was documented in a study of blood T cell repertoires in COVID-19. Original handling: Reference gene primer amplification gave estimated nucleated cell counts. Sequencing used immunoSEQ multiplex PCR; TCRdb keeps in-frame clones, though not all of them. That table gives V, J and clone size, and the DNA gave D and trimming. The repertoire consists of 59,000 or so clones, with roughly 85% occurring once and the leading ten covering approximately 3.8%. CDR1 and CDR2 (germline): SEHNR, FQNEAQ (reference sequence). V lost 6 bases and J lost 1, with 16 bases in between. This CDR3 is 16 amino acids long.

V and J are TRBV7-9 and TRBJ2-1, with D possibly TRBD1 on 5 matching bases. The sequencing sample was made of peripheral blood. The origin of this receptor is a man in his 60s with acute or convalescent COVID-19. As DNA, the CDR3 is TGTGCCAGCAGGGGGCCTTGGGCGGAATCCTACAATGAGCAGTTCTTC. Residues: CASRGPWAESYNEQFF.